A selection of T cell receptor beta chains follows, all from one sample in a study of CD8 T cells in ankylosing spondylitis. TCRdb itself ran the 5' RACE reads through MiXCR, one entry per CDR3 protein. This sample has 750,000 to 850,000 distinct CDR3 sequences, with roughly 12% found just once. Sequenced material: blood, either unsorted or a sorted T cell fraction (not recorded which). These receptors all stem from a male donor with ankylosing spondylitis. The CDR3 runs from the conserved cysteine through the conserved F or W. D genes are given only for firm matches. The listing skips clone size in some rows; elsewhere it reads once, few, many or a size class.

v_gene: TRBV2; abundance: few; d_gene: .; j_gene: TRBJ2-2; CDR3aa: CASSGGPGRTGELFF; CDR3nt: TGTGCCAGCAGCGGGGGGCCAGGGAGGACCGGGGAGCTGTTTTTT
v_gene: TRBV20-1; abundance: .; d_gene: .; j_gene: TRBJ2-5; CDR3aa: CSARPGTIQETQYF; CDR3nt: TGCAGTGCTAGACCTGGTACTATCCAAGAGACCCAGTACTTC
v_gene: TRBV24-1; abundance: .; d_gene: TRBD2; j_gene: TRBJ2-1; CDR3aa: CATSDPGLAGGESYNEQFF; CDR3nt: TGTGCCACCAGTGATCCCGGACTAGCGGGAGGGGAGTCCTACAATGAGCAGTTCTTC
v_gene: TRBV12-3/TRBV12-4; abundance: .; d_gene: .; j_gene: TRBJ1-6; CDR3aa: CASSEGINSPLHF; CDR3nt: TGTGCCAGCAGCGAGGGGATTAATTCACCCCTCCACTTT
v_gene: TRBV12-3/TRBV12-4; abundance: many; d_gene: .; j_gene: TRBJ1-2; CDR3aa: CASTPDRGSGYTF; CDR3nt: TGTGCCAGCACCCCGGACCGGGGAAGTGGCTACACCTTC
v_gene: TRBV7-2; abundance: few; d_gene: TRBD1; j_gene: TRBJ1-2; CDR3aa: CASSPWGTGDYGYTF; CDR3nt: TGTGCCAGCAGCCCATGGGGGACAGGGGACTATGGCTACACCTTC
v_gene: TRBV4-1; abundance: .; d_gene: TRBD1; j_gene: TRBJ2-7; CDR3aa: CATAMTGLDEQYF; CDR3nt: TGCGCCACAGCGATGACAGGGCTTGACGAGCAGTACTTC
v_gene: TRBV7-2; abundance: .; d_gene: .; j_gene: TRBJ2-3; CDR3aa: CASTPVGGADTQYF; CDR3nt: TGTGCCAGCACCCCCGTAGGAGGGGCAGATACGCAGTATTTT
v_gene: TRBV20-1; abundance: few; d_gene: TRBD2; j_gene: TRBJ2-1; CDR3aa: CSATLSGRAYEQFF; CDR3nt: TGCAGTGCTACCCTTAGCGGGAGGGCCTATGAGCAGTTCTTC
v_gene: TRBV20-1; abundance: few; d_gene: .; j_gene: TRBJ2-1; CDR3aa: CSASGGQDFYNEQFF; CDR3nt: TGCAGTGCTAGCGGGGGTCAGGACTTTTACAATGAGCAGTTCTTC
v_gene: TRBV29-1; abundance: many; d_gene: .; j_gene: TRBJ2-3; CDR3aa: CSSRGIGRDTQYF; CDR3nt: TGCAGCTCCCGAGGTATTGGAAGAGATACGCAGTATTTT
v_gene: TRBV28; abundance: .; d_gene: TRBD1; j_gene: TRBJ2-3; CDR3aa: CASTGTGYTDTQYF; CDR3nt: TGTGCCAGCACTGGGACAGGGTACACAGATACGCAGTATTTT
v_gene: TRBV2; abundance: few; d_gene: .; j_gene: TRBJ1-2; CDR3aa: CASGEGVWGYTF; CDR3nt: TGTGCCAGCGGGGAGGGCGTCTGGGGCTACACCTTC
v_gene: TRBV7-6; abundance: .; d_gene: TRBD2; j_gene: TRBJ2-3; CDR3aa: CASSPGTSGATQYF; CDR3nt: TGTGCCAGCAGCCCTGGGACTAGCGGGGCTACGCAGTATTTT
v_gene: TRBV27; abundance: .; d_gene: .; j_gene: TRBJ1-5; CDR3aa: CASSFRGVNQPQHF; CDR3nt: TGTGCCAGCAGTTTCCGGGGGGTTAATCAGCCCCAGCATTTT
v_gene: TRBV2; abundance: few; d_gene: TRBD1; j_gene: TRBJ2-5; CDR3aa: CASSEETGEAETQYF; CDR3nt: TGTGCCAGCAGTGAAGAGACAGGGGAGGCTGAGACCCAGTACTTC
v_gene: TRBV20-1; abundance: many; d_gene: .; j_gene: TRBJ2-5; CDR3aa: CSGTPLGTDQEKETQYF; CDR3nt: TGCAGTGGAACCCCGCTCGGGACGGACCAGGAGAAAGAGACCCAGTACTTC
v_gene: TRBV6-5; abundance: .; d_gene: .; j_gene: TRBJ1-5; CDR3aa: CASSYSGGLGNQPQHF; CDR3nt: TGTGCCAGCAGTTACTCTGGGGGCCTTGGCAATCAGCCCCAGCATTTT
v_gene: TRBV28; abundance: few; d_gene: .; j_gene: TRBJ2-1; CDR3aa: CASNLRDEQFF; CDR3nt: TGTGCCAGCAACCTACGGGATGAGCAGTTCTTC
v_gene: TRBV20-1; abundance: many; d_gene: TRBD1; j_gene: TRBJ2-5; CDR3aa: CSATDRDYQETQYF; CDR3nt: TGCAGTGCTACGGACAGGGATTACCAAGAGACCCAGTACTTC
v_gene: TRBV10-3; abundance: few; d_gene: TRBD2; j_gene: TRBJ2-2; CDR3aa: CAIRASLAGGSTGELFF; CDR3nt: TGTGCCATCAGAGCGTCCCTAGCGGGAGGTTCAACCGGGGAGCTGTTTTTT
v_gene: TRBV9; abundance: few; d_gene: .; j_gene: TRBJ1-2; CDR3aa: CASSVGMGGYTF; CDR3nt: TGTGCCAGCAGCGTAGGAATGGGCGGCTACACCTTC
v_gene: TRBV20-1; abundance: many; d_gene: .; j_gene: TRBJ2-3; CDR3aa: CSPREGGLTGADTQYF; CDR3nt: TGCAGCCCTCGTGAGGGGGGCCTTACGGGAGCAGATACGCAGTATTTT
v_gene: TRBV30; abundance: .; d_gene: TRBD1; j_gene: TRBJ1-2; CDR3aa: CAWDQTGDGSYTF; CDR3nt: TGTGCCTGGGATCAGACAGGGGATGGGAGCTACACCTTC
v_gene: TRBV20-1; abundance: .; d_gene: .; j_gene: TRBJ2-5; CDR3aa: CSVLAPSIQETQYF; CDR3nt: TGCAGTGTGTTGGCCCCAAGCATTCAAGAGACCCAGTACTTC
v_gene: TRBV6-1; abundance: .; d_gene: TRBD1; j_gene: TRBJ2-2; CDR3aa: CASRDRGQPNTGELFF; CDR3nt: TGTGCCAGCAGGGACAGGGGACAACCGAACACCGGGGAGCTGTTTTTT